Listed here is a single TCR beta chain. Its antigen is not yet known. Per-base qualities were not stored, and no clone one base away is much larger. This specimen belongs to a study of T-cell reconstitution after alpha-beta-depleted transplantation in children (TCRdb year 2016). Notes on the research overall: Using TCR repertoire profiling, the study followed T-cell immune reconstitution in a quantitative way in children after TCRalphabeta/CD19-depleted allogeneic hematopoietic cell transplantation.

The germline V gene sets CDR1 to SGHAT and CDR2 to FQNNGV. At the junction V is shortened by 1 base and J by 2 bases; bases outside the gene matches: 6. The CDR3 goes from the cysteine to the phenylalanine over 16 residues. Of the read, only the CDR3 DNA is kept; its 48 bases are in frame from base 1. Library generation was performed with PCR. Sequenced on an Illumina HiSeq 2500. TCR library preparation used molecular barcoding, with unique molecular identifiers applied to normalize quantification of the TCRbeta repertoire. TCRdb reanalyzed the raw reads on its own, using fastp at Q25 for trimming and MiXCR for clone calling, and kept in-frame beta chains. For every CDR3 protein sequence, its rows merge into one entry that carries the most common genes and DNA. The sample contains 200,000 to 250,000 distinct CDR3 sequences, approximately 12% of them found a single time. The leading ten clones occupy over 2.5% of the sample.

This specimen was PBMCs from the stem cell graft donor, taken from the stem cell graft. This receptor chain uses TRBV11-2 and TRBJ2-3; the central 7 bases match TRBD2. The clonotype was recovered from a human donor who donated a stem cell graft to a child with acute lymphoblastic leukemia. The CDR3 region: CASSLGGTTNTDTQYF. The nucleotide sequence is TGTGCCAGCAGCTTAGGTGGGACTACCAACACAGATACGCAGTATTTT.